One sample yielded the 27 T cell receptor beta chains listed below, sequenced in a study of cytomegalovirus exposure and HLA in healthy donors. It was with 60 Vbeta and 13 Jbeta primers that the PCR ran. Generated by immunoSEQ multiplex PCR, the TCRdb table keeps only in-frame clones and is missing some. This sample has some 100,000 clones, with roughly 82% found just once. Sequenced input: PBMCs. These receptors originate from a woman aged 18-29 years in good health and CMV-seronegative.

J is TRBJ2-7 and V is TRBV7-9, with 9 positions matching TRBD2. Per germline, CDR1 SEHNR and CDR2 FQNEAQ (reference sequence). This CDR3 comprises 16 residues. J lost 7 bases, V lost 5 bases, and 15 bases had no gene match. The CDR3 DNA reads TGTGCCAGCAGCCCGAGACCCGAGCGGGGGGCCGGGGAGCAGTACTTC. It is translated as CASSPRPERGAGEQYF.

The chain is built from TRBV28 and TRBJ1-5; TRBD1 matches at 7 bases. The CDR3 length is 14 residues. V shed 6 bases and J 3 bases; nucleotides not matched to a gene: 5. Germline V gene data show CDR1 as MDHEN and CDR2 as SYDVKM. The CDR3 protein is CASSLGQNNQPQHF. In nucleotides, the CDR3 is TGTGCCAGCAGCTTGGGACAGAACAATCAGCCCCAGCATTTT.

V gene TRBV18 combines with J gene TRBJ2-1; TRBD2 agrees at 10 bases. Germline V lookup: CDR1 KGHSH, CDR2 LQKENI. This CDR3 spans 15 amino acids. The ends lost 0 bases at V and 7 bases at J; junction bases unmatched: 3. CDR3 nucleotide sequence: TGTGCCAGCTCACCACCGCTAGCGGGAGTTAATGAGCAGTTCTTC. Its protein is CASSPPLAGVNEQFF.

The genes are TRBV6-4 and TRBJ2-3; D is uncertain. Between the trimmed V and J ends, which lost 4 bases and 1 base, there was a span of 12 bases. Germline V CDR1 and CDR2: MRHNA, SNTAGT. The CDR3 totals 15 residues. The DNA for the CDR3 is TGTGCCAGCAGTGTAGGTCTAGGTGGCACAGATACGCAGTATTTT. Amino acid sequence: CASSVGLGGTDTQYF.

The chain joins TRBV5-6 to TRBJ2-7; 8 positions match TRBD2. From germline, CDR1 is SGHDT and CDR2 YYEEEE. J gave up 3 bases and V 1 base, and 3 bases lay outside the gene matches. The CDR3 length is 14 residues. The chain's CDR3 is CASSLRTSFYEQYF. DNA for the CDR3: TGTGCCAGCAGCTTGAGGACTAGCTTCTACGAGCAGTACTTC.

The gene calls are TRBV29-1 and TRBJ1-1; D call uncertain. Looked up from germline, CDR1 is SQVTM and CDR2 is ANQGSEA. V lost 3 bases and J lost 3, with 8 bases in between. The CDR3 has 12 residues. CDR3 protein: CSVEREYTEAFF. The CDR3 DNA is TGCAGCGTTGAGCGGGAATACACTGAAGCTTTCTTT.

The chain is built from TRBV4-1 and TRBJ2-3; 9 bases line up with TRBD2. V was clipped by 8 bases and J by 3 bases; unmatched bases: 9. This CDR3 contains 15 residues. Germline V lookup: CDR1 MGHRA, CDR2 YSYEKL. The CDR3 reads CASQGGGRGTDTQYF. CDR3 coding DNA: TGCGCCAGCCAAGGGGGCGGGAGGGGTACAGATACGCAGTATTTT.

This clone was seen more than once but under ten times. The gene calls are TRBV7-9 and TRBJ2-1, with 13 bases that match TRBD2. Germline assignment: CDR1 SEHNR and CDR2 FQNEAQ (reference sequence). This CDR3 contains 14 residues. With 5 bases clipped from V and 7 bases from J, the junction kept 2 bases outside the gene matches. The CDR3: CASSRTSGRNEQFF. CDR3 in DNA: TGTGCCAGCAGCAGGACTAGCGGGAGAAATGAGCAGTTCTTC.

This chain links TRBV7-2 with TRBJ1-1; D not certain. V lost 5 bases, J lost 1 base, and 11 bases lay in between. There are 14 residues in the CDR3. Germline loops: CDR1 SGHTA, CDR2 FQGNSA. CDR3 nucleotide sequence: TGTGCCAGCAGCCCAGAGCGGGGGAACACTGAAGCTTTCTTT. It codes for CASSPERGNTEAFF. Supplemented by reference TRBV7-2 and TRBJ1-1, the full variable domain reads GAGVSQSPSNKVTEKGKDVELRCDPISGHTALYWYRQSLGQGLEFLIYFQGNSAPDKSGLPSDRFSAERTGGSVSTLTIQRTQQEDSAVYLCASSPERGNTEAFFGQGTRLTVV.

The CDR3 sequence is CASSREGNYGYTF. In DNA form, the CDR3 reads TGTGCCAGCAGCCGGGAGGGTAACTATGGCTACACCTTC. The chain combines TRBV7-2 with TRBJ1-2; no clear D gene. Germline lookup yields CDR1 SGHTA and CDR2 FQGNSA. V lost 5 bases and J lost 1, with 8 bases in between. The CDR3 runs to 13 residues. The full variable domain, with the rest looked up from reference TRBV7-2 and TRBJ1-2, is GAGVSQSPSNKVTEKGKDVELRCDPISGHTALYWYRQSLGQGLEFLIYFQGNSAPDKSGLPSDRFSAERTGGSVSTLTIQRTQQEDSAVYLCASSREGNYGYTFGSGTRLTVV.

The chain recombines TRBV7-2 with TRBJ2-5; 8 nucleotides match TRBD1. Germline V CDR1 and CDR2: SGHTA, FQGNSA. The trim removed 3 bases at V and 5 bases at J, leaving 5 bases unmatched. CDR3 length: 14 amino acids. CDR3 coding DNA: TGTGCCAGCAGCTTGGACCGACAGGGGGAGACCCAGTACTTC. Translating it yields CASSLDRQGETQYF.

This clone was found once. The J gene is TRBJ2-7, the V gene TRBV13, with 8 bases fitting TRBD1. Trimming cost V 5 bases and J 0 bases; bases outside gene matches: 6. Germline CDR1 is PRHDT and CDR2 is FYEKMQ (reference sequence). The CDR3 has 15 amino acids. The CDR3 loop reads CASSPDGQGSYEQYF. As DNA, the CDR3 is TGTGCCAGCAGCCCGGACGGACAGGGCTCCTACGAGCAGTACTTC.

This clone has a handful of counts. The gene calls are TRBV6-5 and TRBJ2-3; D unclear. The CDR3 totals 14 residues. CDR1 MNHEY and CDR2 SVGAGI come from the germline V gene. Trimming shortened V by 3 bases and J by 0 bases, and 7 bases separated the two germline ends. This CDR3 is CASSYGGSTDTQYF. DNA of the CDR3: TGTGCCAGCAGTTATGGCGGTAGCACAGATACGCAGTATTTT.

CDR3 nucleotides: TGTGCCAGCAGTGAAACGGTGGAGACCCAGTACTTC. Protein: CASSETVETQYF. The V call is TRBV6-1, the J call TRBJ2-5; D is uncertain. CDR1 and CDR2 from the germline V gene are MNHNS and SASEGT. V dropped 2 bases and J dropped 5 bases, with 6 bases sitting between them. The CDR3 loop spans 12 amino acids.

The chain links TRBV7-2 to TRBJ1-1, with TRBD1 identical over 12 bases. Germline V gene lookup returns CDR1 SGHTA and CDR2 FQGNSA. The CDR3 length is 15 residues. The V gene end was trimmed by 5 bases and the J gene end by 9 bases; junction bases not matched to a gene: 10. CDR3 coding DNA: TGTGCCAGCAGCGAAGAAGGGACAGGGGGCGGTCAAGCTTTCTTT. Translating it yields CASSEEGTGGGQAFF.

This chain joins TRBV12-5 and TRBJ2-5; D is perhaps TRBD1 (6 bases). Between the trimmed V and J ends, which lost 6 bases and 4 bases, there was a span of 15 bases. CDR1 is LGHNT, CDR2 FRNRAP, per germline. The CDR3 spans 14 residues. CDR3 coding DNA: TGTGCTAGTGGACAGGGCACTGGGGCAGAGACCCAGTACTTC. This gives the protein CASGQGTGAETQYF.

This clone appeared once. The rearrangement uses TRBV19 and TRBJ2-5; weak D call: TRBD2 (6 bases). Germline V gives CDR1 LNHDA, CDR2 SQIVND (reference sequence). V lost 4 bases and J 3 bases, leaving 15 bases between the germline ends. CDR3 length equals 15 residues. This CDR3 reads CASSTPGLQKETQYF. In DNA, the CDR3 is TGTGCCAGTAGTACCCCCGGACTACAAAAAGAGACCCAGTACTTC.

The chain uses TRBV7-2 and TRBJ2-7; D is perhaps TRBD2 (5 bases). Between the trimmed V and J ends, which lost 5 bases and 3 bases, there was a span of 20 bases. The CDR3 spans 16 residues. Germline V gene sequence: CDR1 SGHTA, CDR2 FQGNSA. This CDR3 reads CASSSSRGINNYEQYF. CDR3 DNA: TGTGCCAGCAGCAGCTCCCGGGGTATTAATAACTACGAGCAGTACTTC.

This clone was detected only once. The chain joins TRBV27 to TRBJ2-2; D gene unclear. V gave up 5 bases and J gave up 5 bases, with 15 bases separating them. This CDR3 has 15 residues. Germline lookup yields CDR1 MNHEY and CDR2 SMNVEV (reference sequence). CDR3 bases: TGTGCCAGCAGTACTGTCCTCCGTAGAACCGGGGAGCTGTTTTTT. Its protein is CASSTVLRRTGELFF.

The gene calls are TRBV7-2 and TRBJ1-2; perhaps TRBD1 as D (5 bases). CDR1 is SGHTA, CDR2 FQGNSA, per germline. The CDR3 is 15 residues long. The V end lost 1 base, the J end lost 6 bases, and 15 bases lay between the germline ends. The CDR3 DNA reads TGTGCCAGCAGCTTAGTCGGGCGGGGGGGAGATGGCTACACCTTC. Residues: CASSLVGRGGDGYTF.

This clone came up once. The chain links TRBV6-5 to TRBJ1-2, with D tentatively TRBD1 (5 bases). This CDR3 spans 13 amino acids. The V end lost 2 bases, the J end lost 4 bases, and 8 bases lay between the germline ends. Germline CDR1 reads MNHEY; CDR2 reads SVGAGI. The CDR3 loop reads CASSYGGAYGYTF. The CDR3 DNA is TGTGCCAGCAGTTACGGAGGGGCCTATGGCTACACCTTC.

The chain joins TRBV28 to TRBJ2-7, with 8 bases matching TRBD1. Germline loops: CDR1 MDHEN, CDR2 SYDVKM. There are 15 residues in the CDR3. V dropped 3 bases and J dropped 3; count of bases not matched to a gene: 7. The CDR3 here is CASSLAGGVVYEQYF. DNA of the CDR3: TGTGCCAGCAGTTTGGCAGGGGGCGTAGTCTACGAGCAGTACTTC.

The rearrangement joins TRBV5-1 to TRBJ2-7, with 8 bases lining up with TRBD2. The CDR3 consists of 16 residues. Germline CDR1 SGHRS, CDR2 YFSETQ. V lost 1 base and J lost 6; bases outside the gene matches: 12. CDR3 loop: CASSLFSAGAFGEQYF. The CDR3 DNA reads TGCGCCAGCAGCTTGTTCTCAGCGGGGGCTTTCGGCGAGCAGTACTTC.

The rearrangement uses TRBV5-1 and TRBJ1-2; 8 nucleotides match TRBD1. V was pared by 4 bases and J by 4 bases, with 6 bases of the junction left unmatched. Germline values: CDR1 SGHRS, CDR2 YFSETQ. The CDR3 extends over 14 amino acids. CDR3 in DNA: TGCGCCAGCAGCATTGGACAGGGTTTCTATGGCTACACCTTC. Translation gives CASSIGQGFYGYTF.

This chain links TRBV23-1 with TRBJ2-3; possible D gene TRBD2, 5 bases. TRBV23-1 is an ORF for which the function is uncertain. This CDR3 region has 14 residues. V dropped 4 bases and J dropped 1 base, with 9 bases sitting between them. As DNA, the CDR3 is TGCGCCAGCAGTCCGAGGGTTGGCACAGATACGCAGTATTTT. Its protein is CASSPRVGTDTQYF.

This clone was recorded only once. V usage is TRBV7-9 and J usage is TRBJ2-7; 9 nucleotides line up with TRBD1. This CDR3 has 15 residues. Per germline, CDR1 SEHNR and CDR2 FQNEAQ (reference sequence). J gave up 3 bases and V 1 base, and 4 bases lay outside the gene matches. CDR3 loop: CASSLDPDRGYEQYF. DNA for the CDR3: TGTGCCAGCAGCTTAGACCCGGACAGGGGCTACGAGCAGTACTTC.

The rearrangement links TRBV2 to TRBJ2-3; 10 bases fit TRBD1. Germline V gene lookup returns CDR1 SNHLY and CDR2 FYNNEI. J was trimmed by 10 bases and V by 5 bases; bases with no gene match: 12. The CDR3 is made up of 15 amino acids. The CDR3 DNA sequence: TGTGCCAGCAGTCAGACAGGGGGCGCTGGTGGAGCGCAGTATTTT. This sequence encodes CASSQTGGAGGAQYF.